The rows below give T cell receptor beta chains drawn from one sample of a study of T cells in Graves' hyperthyroidism and ophthalmopathy. TCRdb analysed the multiplex PCR reads with MiXCR anew, one entry per CDR3 protein. This table holds more than 650,000 distinct CDR3 sequences, less than 15% found once. The sample comprised blood. All receptors derive from a woman under 30 with Graves' hyperthyroidism. Both conserved end residues are part of each CDR3. The order of the fields is J gene, clone size, V gene, D gene, CDR3 DNA, CDR3 protein. D genes are given only for firm matches. Size is omitted from some rows. Given values are once, few, many or a class for expanded clones.

TRBJ1-5 | many | TRBV28 | TRBD1 | TGTGCCAGCACCCCCGGGACAGCTGGAGGGGAGCCCCAGCATTTT | CASTPGTAGGEPQHF
TRBJ1-1 | many | TRBV4-3 | TRBD1 | TGCGCCAGCAGCCAAGCACTTCGGACAGGGGGTGCTTTCTTT | CASSQALRTGGAFF
TRBJ2-1 | - | TRBV25-1 | - | TGTGCCAGCAGTGCACCAGGGGCAGGGGTGCAGTTCTTC | CASSAPGAGVQFF
TRBJ2-2 | few | TRBV4-1 | TRBD2 | TGCGCCAGCAGCCAAGAACCCGGGAGGGCCCCCGGGGAGCTGTTTTTT | CASSQEPGRAPGELFF
TRBJ1-2 | many | TRBV11-2 | - | TGTGCCAGCAGCCGCGGGACACACGGAACAACTAACTATGGCTACACCTTC | CASSRGTHGTTNYGYTF
TRBJ2-5 | - | TRBV19 | TRBD1 | TGTGCCAGTAGTATTCCGGGACAGGCGGAGACCCAGTACTTC | CASSIPGQAETQYF
TRBJ2-7 | few | TRBV20-1 | - | TGCAGTGCTGCCTCTATCGGGAGTCGCGAGCAGTACTTC | CSAASIGSREQYF
TRBJ2-7 | many | TRBV6-1 | TRBD2 | TGTGCCAGCAGTAAGGGACTAGCGGGAGGAGGGGAGCAGTACTTC | CASSKGLAGGGEQYF
TRBJ2-3 | many | TRBV18 | - | TGTGCCAGCTCACCACCGAGACCATCCACAGATACGCAGTATTTT | CASSPPRPSTDTQYF
TRBJ2-1 | many | TRBV20-1 | TRBD2 | TGCAGTGCTAGTCTCGTTGGGGGACTAGCTAACAATGAGCAGTTCTTC | CSASLVGGLANNEQFF
TRBJ2-5 | - | TRBV20-1 | - | TGCAGTGCTAGAAAAGCCTCGGAGACCCAGTACTTC | CSARKASETQYF
TRBJ2-7 | many | TRBV20-1 | - | TGCAGTGCCAAAAGGGACTCCAGCTCCTACGAGCAGTACTTC | CSAKRDSSSYEQYF
TRBJ2-5 | - | TRBV5-8 | - | TGTGCCAGCAGATACCGACCCGGGACCCAGTACTTC | CASRYRPGTQYF
TRBJ1-2 | few | TRBV30 | TRBD1 | TGTGCCTGGAGTAGGACAGGGAGAAATTATGGCTACACCTTC | CAWSRTGRNYGYTF
TRBJ1-3 | many | TRBV30 | - | TGTGCCTGGACCCGACACCTCTCTGGAAACACCATATATTTT | CAWTRHLSGNTIYF
TRBJ2-5 | many | TRBV12-3/TRBV12-4 | - | TGTGCCAGCAGTAGGGGGGTCCAAATAAAGAAGACCCAGTACTTC | CASSRGVQIKKTQYF
TRBJ2-1 | - | TRBV7-4 | TRBD2 | TGTGCCAGCAGCTTAGCGCTTTTCCCGGGACTAGCGGACAATGAGCAGTTCTTC | CASSLALFPGLADNEQFF
TRBJ1-6 | - | TRBV15 | - | TGTGCCACTGGGCCCTGGGACCGTTTTAATTCACCCCTCCACTTT | CATGPWDRFNSPLHF
TRBJ2-7 | few | TRBV6-1 | TRBD1 | TGTGCCAGCAGTGGCCGGGACAGTCACTCCTACGAGCAGTACTTC | CASSGRDSHSYEQYF
TRBJ2-5 | - | TRBV27 | TRBD1 | TGTGCCAGCAGTGACAGGGGTCTAGGCCAAGAGACCCAGTACTTC | CASSDRGLGQETQYF
TRBJ1-5 | - | TRBV6-1 | - | TGTGCCAGCATTCGGTCTCCGAGCCAGTGGGCGAGCAATCAGCCCCAGCATTTT | CASIRSPSQWASNQPQHF
TRBJ1-1 | few | TRBV20-1 | - | TGCAGTGCTTTGGCCCAGGGGCGAGGCACTGAAGCTTTCTTT | CSALAQGRGTEAFF
TRBJ2-1 | few | TRBV14 | - | TGTGCCAGCAGCCGGCGCGGACTATTCAGCCACAATGAGCAGTTCTTC | CASSRRGLFSHNEQFF
TRBJ2-5 | many | TRBV7-9 | TRBD2 | TGTGCCAGCAGCCCGGGACTAGCGGAAGAGACCCAGTACTTC | CASSPGLAEETQYF
TRBJ1-1 | - | TRBV12-3/TRBV12-4 | TRBD1 | TGTGCCAGCAGTTTTACGACAGGGAGAGTCGCTGAAGCTTTCTTT | CASSFTTGRVAEAFF
TRBJ2-7 | many | TRBV6-2/TRBV6-3 | TRBD1 | TGTGCCAGCAGAACCACCGGGACAGGGGGGCGCGAGCAGTACTTC | CASRTTGTGGREQYF
TRBJ2-7 | many | TRBV2 | - | TGTGCCAGCAGTGAATTCCCCGAAAGTGGGAGTAGCAACGAGCAGTACTTC | CASSEFPESGSSNEQYF
TRBJ2-3 | once | TRBV12-3/TRBV12-4 | - | TGTGCCAGCAGTTCCGGGGGCCAAGCGGGAGATACGCAGTATTTT | CASSSGGQAGDTQYF
TRBJ2-6 | - | TRBV18 | - | TGTGCCAGCTCACAACAGGGCGTCGGCTCTGGGGCCAACGTCCTGACTTTC | CASSQQGVGSGANVLTF
TRBJ1-1 | - | TRBV7-9 | TRBD1 | TGTGCCAGCAGGGGTCACAGGGGGCTGAACACTGAAGCTTTCTTT | CASRGHRGLNTEAFF
TRBJ1-5 | - | TRBV19 | - | TGTGCCAGTACCCATATTCATAGCAATCAGCCCCAGCATTTT | CASTHIHSNQPQHF
TRBJ1-2 | many | TRBV10-3 | TRBD1 | TGTGCCATCAGTCCGGGACAGGGCGCGAGAGGTGGCTACACCTTC | CAISPGQGARGGYTF
TRBJ2-3 | few | TRBV5-4 | TRBD2 | TGTGCCAGCAGCTTAGGGACTAGCGGCAACCTTGATACGCAGTATTTT | CASSLGTSGNLDTQYF
TRBJ2-3 | few | TRBV29-1 | TRBD2 | TGCAGCGTAAGACTAGCGGGAGTAGATACGCAGTATTTT | CSVRLAGVDTQYF
TRBJ2-7 | many | TRBV3-1 | TRBD1 | TGTGCCAGCAGCATTATACCGGGACAGGGAGGCGAGCAGTACTTC | CASSIIPGQGGEQYF
TRBJ2-7 | many | TRBV12-3/TRBV12-4 | TRBD2 | TGTGCCAGCAGTTTGGGAGGGCACCCCTACGAGCAGTACTTC | CASSLGGHPYEQYF
TRBJ2-1 | many | TRBV6-6 | TRBD2 | TGTGCCAGCAGTTACTCGAGGTGGGAGGGCGATGAGCAGTTCTTC | CASSYSRWEGDEQFF
TRBJ2-3 | many | TRBV2 | TRBD2 | TGTGCCAGCAGTGAACGGCGGGGGGTCGCAGATACGCAGTATTTT | CASSERRGVADTQYF
TRBJ2-7 | few | TRBV18 | - | TGTGCCAGCTCACCGGACGTATTCCCCGAGCAGTACTTC | CASSPDVFPEQYF
TRBJ1-1 | many | TRBV11-1 | TRBD1 | TGTGCCAGCAGAGATCCAGGGGGCGCCCACACTGAAGCTTTCTTT | CASRDPGGAHTEAFF
TRBJ2-7 | - | TRBV19 | - | TGTGCCAGTAGTATAGATCGATACTACGAGCAGTACTTC | CASSIDRYYEQYF
TRBJ2-7 | many | TRBV2 | - | TGTGCCAGCACCCGAGGACAGTCCCCAAACTCCTACGAGCAGTACTTC | CASTRGQSPNSYEQYF
TRBJ2-2 | many | TRBV7-8 | - | TGTGCCAGCAGCCCTGACTTGAACACCGGGGAGCTGTTTTTT | CASSPDLNTGELFF
TRBJ2-1 | many | TRBV2 | - | TGTGCCAGCAGCATGACCGTCTACGATGAGCAGTTCTTC | CASSMTVYDEQFF
TRBJ2-7 | many | TRBV7-2 | - | TGTGCCAGCAGCTTTTATCCGGGCCCCTACGAGCAGTACTTC | CASSFYPGPYEQYF
TRBJ2-5 | - | TRBV7-9 | TRBD1 | TGTGCCAGCAGCACCCCGTCCGGGACAGGGGGTTTGGAGACCCAGTACTTC | CASSTPSGTGGLETQYF
TRBJ2-1 | - | TRBV20-1 | - | TGCAGTGCCCCCCGGGGGAGTGAGCAGTTCTTC | CSAPRGSEQFF
TRBJ1-1 | - | TRBV19 | TRBD1 | TGTGCCAGTAGTATGGTGGGCAGGGGGGAAACTGAAGCTTTCTTT | CASSMVGRGETEAFF